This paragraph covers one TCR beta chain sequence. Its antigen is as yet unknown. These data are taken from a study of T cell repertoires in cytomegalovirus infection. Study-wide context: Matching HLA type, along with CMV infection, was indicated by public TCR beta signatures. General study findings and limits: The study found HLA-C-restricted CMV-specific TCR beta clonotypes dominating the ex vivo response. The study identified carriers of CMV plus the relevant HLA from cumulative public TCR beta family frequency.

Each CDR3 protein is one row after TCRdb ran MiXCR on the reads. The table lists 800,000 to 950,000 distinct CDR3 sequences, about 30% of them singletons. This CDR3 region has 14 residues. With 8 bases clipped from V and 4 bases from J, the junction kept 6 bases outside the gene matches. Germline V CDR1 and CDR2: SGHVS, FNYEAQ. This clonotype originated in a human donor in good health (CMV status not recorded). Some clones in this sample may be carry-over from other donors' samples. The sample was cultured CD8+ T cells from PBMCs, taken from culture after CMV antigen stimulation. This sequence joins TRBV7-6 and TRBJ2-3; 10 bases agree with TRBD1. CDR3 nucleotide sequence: TGTGCCAGCGGGGCGGGACAGGGGTCAGATACGCAGTATTTT. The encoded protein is CASGAGQGSDTQYF. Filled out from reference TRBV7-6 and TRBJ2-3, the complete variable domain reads GAGVSQSPRYKVTKRGQDVALRCDPISGHVSLYWYRQALGQGPEFLTYFNYEAQQDKSGLPNDRFSAERPEGSISTLTIQRTEQRDSAMYRCASGAGQGSDTQYFGPGTRLTVL.